This TCR beta chain was documented in a study of T-cell memory formation after mild COVID-19. Study-level background: TCR clusters were mostly confined to one donor each.

Using its own MiXCR run on the 5' RACE reads, TCRdb lists one record per CDR3 protein. The sample records just under 550,000 distinct CDR3 sequences, over 20% being singletons. Details on this clonotype: As yet, its antigen is unknown.

Study findings and constraints: For contracting clones, CD4+ ones sat mainly in CM and EM, CD8+ in EMRA. The finding that pre-infection memory included some responding clones suggested that cross-reactive memory joined.

Germline V lookup: CDR1 SEHNR, CDR2 FQNEAQ (reference sequence). The CDR3 totals 15 residues. With 6 bases clipped from V and 0 bases from J, the junction kept 5 bases outside the gene matches. The J gene is TRBJ2-1, the V gene TRBV7-9, with 7 nucleotides matching TRBD1. The origin of this receptor is an adult woman who had mild COVID-19 (a few samples of this study predate the infection). Cell type and time point are not known. Sequenced sample: PBMCs or a T cell subset sorted from them (not recorded which). CDR3 region: CASRGGQDSYNEQFF. CDR3 sequence (DNA): TGTGCCAGCAGGGGCGGACAGGACTCCTACAATGAGCAGTTCTTC.